What follows is one T cell receptor (beta chain) and its context. 5'RACE template switching with UMIs produced the TCR beta cDNA. TCRdb reprocessed the 5' RACE reads; each CDR3 protein has one entry and no DNA is given. Here the sample table reports a few hundred thousand distinct CDR3 sequences. The CDR3 sequence is 16 residues long. Germline values: CDR1 SEHNR, CDR2 FQNEAQ (reference sequence). This sample is part of a study of T cells expressing NK-cell markers. For the study at large: Obtained from sorted CD3+CD56+NKG2C+, CD3+CD56+NKG2C- and CD3+CD56-NKG2C+ T cells were the TCR beta repertoires.

This sequence was found in a man between 18 and 69 years old in good health. This chain uses TRBV7-9 with TRBJ2-3; no DNA is available, so the TRBD2 call from TCRdb remains unchecked. Sequencing was done on a sample of blood T cells: a sorted CD56 or NKG2C T cell subset, CD4+ or CD8+ T cells, or bulk PBMC T cells (not recorded which). CDR3 sequence reads: CASSPEGPLSTDTQYF.